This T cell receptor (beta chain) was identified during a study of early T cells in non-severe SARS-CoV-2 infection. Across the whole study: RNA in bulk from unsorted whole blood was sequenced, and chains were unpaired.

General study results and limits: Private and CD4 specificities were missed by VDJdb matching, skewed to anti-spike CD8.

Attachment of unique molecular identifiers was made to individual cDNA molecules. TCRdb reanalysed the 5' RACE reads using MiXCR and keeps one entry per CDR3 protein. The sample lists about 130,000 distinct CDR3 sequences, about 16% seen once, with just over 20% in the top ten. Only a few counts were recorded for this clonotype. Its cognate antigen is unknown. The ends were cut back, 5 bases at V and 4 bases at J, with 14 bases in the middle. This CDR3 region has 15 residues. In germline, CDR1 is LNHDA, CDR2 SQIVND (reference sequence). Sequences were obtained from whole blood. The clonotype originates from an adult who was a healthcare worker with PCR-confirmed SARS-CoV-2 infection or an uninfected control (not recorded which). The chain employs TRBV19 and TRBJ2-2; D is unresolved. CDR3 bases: TGTGCCAGTAGTCCCGCCGGACGGCCCACCGGGGAGCTGTTTTTT. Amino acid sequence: CASSPAGRPTGELFF. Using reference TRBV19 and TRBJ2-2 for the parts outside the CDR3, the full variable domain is DGGITQSPKYLFRKEGQNVTLSCEQNLNHDAMYWYRQDPGQGLRLIYYSQIVNDFQKGDIAEGYSVSREKKESFPLTVTSAQKNPTAFYLCASSPAGRPTGELFFGEGSRLTVL.